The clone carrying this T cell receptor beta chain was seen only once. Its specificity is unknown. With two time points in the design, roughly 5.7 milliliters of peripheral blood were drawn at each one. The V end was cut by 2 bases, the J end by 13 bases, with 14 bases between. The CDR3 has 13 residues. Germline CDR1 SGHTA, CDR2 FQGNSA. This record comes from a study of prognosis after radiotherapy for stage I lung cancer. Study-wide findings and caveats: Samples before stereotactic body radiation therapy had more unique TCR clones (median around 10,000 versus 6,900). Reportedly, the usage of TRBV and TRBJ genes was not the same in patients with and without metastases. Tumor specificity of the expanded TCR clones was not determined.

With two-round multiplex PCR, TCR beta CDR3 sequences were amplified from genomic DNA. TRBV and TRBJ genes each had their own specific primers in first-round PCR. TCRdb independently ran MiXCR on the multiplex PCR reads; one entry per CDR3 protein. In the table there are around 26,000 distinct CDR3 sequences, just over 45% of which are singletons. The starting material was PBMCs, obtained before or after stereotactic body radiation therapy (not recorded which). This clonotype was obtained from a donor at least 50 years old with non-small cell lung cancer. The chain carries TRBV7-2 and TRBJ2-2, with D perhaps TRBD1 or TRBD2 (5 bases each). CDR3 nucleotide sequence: TGTGCCAGCAGCTTATTTTCCGCCGGGACGCTGTTTTTT. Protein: CASSLFSAGTLFF.